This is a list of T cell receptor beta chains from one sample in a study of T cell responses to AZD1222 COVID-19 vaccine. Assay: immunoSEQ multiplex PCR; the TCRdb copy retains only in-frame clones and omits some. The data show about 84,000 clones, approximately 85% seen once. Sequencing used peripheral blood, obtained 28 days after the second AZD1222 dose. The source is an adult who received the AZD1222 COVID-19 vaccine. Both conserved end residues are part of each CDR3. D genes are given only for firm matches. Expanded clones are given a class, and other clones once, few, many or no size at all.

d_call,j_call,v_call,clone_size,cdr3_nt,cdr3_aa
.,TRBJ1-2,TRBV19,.,TGTGCCAGTAGTATAGATCCAGGGGCTGGCTACACCTTC,CASSIDPGAGYTF
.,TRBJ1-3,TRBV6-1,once,TGTGCCAGCAGTGAGGGGCCGGGATCTGGAAACACCATATATTTT,CASSEGPGSGNTIYF
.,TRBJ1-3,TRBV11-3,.,TGTGCCAGCAGCCGGACGGAGAGCTCTGGAAACACCATATATTTT,CASSRTESSGNTIYF
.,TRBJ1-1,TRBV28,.,TGTGCCAGTAAGACTTGGACAGAGAACACTGAAGCTTTCTTT,CASKTWTENTEAFF
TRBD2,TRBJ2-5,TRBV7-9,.,TGTGCCAGCAGCATTTCCCCCGGGACTAGCGGACAAGAGACCCAGTACTTC,CASSISPGTSGQETQYF
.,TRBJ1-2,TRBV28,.,TGTGCCAGCAGTCGGTACTATGGCTACACCTTC,CASSRYYGYTF
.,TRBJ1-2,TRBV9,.,TGTGCCAGCAGCGTAGAAATAGGGGGTTCGAAAGGCTACACCTTC,CASSVEIGGSKGYTF
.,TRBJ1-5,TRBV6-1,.,TGTGCCAGCAGTGAAGTACAGGGTAATCAGCCCCAGCATTTT,CASSEVQGNQPQHF
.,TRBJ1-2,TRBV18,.,TGTGCCAGCTCACCTAGTCGGGGAACCGTCTATGGCTACACCTTC,CASSPSRGTVYGYTF
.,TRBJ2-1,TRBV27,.,TGTGCCAGCAGTTACTCCCCCGGGTCCTACAATGAGCAGTTCTTC,CASSYSPGSYNEQFF
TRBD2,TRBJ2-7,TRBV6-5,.,TGTGCCAGCAGAAGGTCTAGCGGTTCCTACGAGCAGTACTTC,CASRRSSGSYEQYF
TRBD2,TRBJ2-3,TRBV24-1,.,TGTGCCACCAGTGATTTGGGGGGAGGGCAGGCAGATACGCAGTATTTT,CATSDLGGGQADTQYF
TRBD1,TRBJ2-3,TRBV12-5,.,TGTGCTAGTGGTCCCGGGACAGGGGGAGGAGATACGCAGTATTTT,CASGPGTGGGDTQYF
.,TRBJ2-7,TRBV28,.,TGTGCCAGCAGTTTCGGTCCCTACGAGCAGTACTTC,CASSFGPYEQYF
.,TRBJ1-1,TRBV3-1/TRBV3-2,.,TGTGCCAGCAGCCGGGGGGCGGCGGCCACTGAAGCTTTCTTT,CASSRGAAATEAFF
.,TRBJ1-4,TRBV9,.,TGTGCCAGCAGCGCCCAACAAGCCCACATTTATGCAACTAATGAAAAACTGTTTTTT,CASSAQQAHIYATNEKLFF
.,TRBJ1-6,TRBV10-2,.,TGCGCCAGCAGTGATTTCGGTGTGAATTCACCCCTCCACTTT,CASSDFGVNSPLHF
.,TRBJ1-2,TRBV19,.,TGTGCCAGTAGTATAGGGTCAGGGCCCGGGCATGGCTACACCTTC,CASSIGSGPGHGYTF
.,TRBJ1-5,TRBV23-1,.,TGCGCCAGCAGTCAATTTCGGGGGGAACACAATCAGCCCCAGCATTTT,CASSQFRGEHNQPQHF
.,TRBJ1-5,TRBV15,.,TGTGCCACCAGCAGAGATAAACGAGTTTATAGCAATCAGCCCCAGCATTTT,CATSRDKRVYSNQPQHF
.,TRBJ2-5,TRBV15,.,TGTGCCACCAGCAGATTTGAGACTGGAGAGACCCAGTACTTC,CATSRFETGETQYF
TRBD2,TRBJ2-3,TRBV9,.,TGTGCCAGCAGCGAAATTAGCGGGGCTGCCACAGATACGCAGTATTTT,CASSEISGAATDTQYF
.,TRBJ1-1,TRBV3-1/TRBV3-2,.,TGTGCCAGCAGCCAAGGGGTGAACACTGAAGCTTTCTTT,CASSQGVNTEAFF